The clone carrying this T cell receptor (beta chain) was observed at least ten times. What it recognizes is unknown. The data derive from a study of tumor-infiltrating lymphocytes in primary liver carcinoma. On the study more broadly: Donors underwent surgery for histopathologically diagnosed primary liver carcinoma.

Germline DNA was also extracted, with blood RNA taken from unsorted whole blood. The authors made TCR beta cDNA from about 500 ng total RNA with a constant-region primer. For TCR beta, libraries were produced by three nested multiplex PCR rounds using slightly modified ARM-PCR. Use of TRBV1-TRBV30 forward primers with a C-beta reverse primer characterized the first two PCR rounds, which lasted about 9 cycles each. TCRdb passed the multiplex PCR reads through MiXCR, listing each CDR3 protein once. The sample carries fewer than 350,000 distinct CDR3 sequences, roughly two thirds recorded once. This CDR3 is 15 amino acids long. With 0 bases clipped from V and 3 bases from J, the junction kept 2 bases outside the gene matches. Germline loops: CDR1 MGHRA, CDR2 YSYEKL. Study conclusions and caveats: Tumor samples exhibited a significantly greater top-250-clone fraction than blood samples (p = 0.039).

The genes are TRBV4-1 and TRBJ2-1, with 7 bases aligning to TRBD2. This clonotype was obtained from a man aged 35 to 55 with primary liver carcinoma and hepatitis B virus infection. The material sequenced was peripheral blood. The DNA of the CDR3 is TGCGCCAGCAGCCAAGACTGGACTAGCTACAATGAGCAGTTCTTC. Its protein is CASSQDWTSYNEQFF.